The 12 T cell receptor beta chains below come from one sample, sequenced in a study of T-cell reconstitution after alpha-beta-depleted transplantation in children. Unique molecular identifiers were incorporated into the prepared TCRbeta library. TCRdb itself ran the PCR reads through MiXCR, one entry per CDR3 protein. This sample has roughly 500,000 distinct CDR3 sequences; approximately 12% occur once, and the top ten carry about 6%. The sample was PBMCs from the stem cell graft donor, taken from the stem cell graft. These receptors all stem from a human donor who donated a stem cell graft to a child with combined immunodeficiency.

V is TRBV7-2 and J is TRBJ2-7; TRBD1 aligns across 8 bases. The CDR3 is 15 amino acids. Germline loops: CDR1 SGHTA, CDR2 FQGNSA. V shed 0 bases, J shed 2 bases, and the junction held 3 bases outside the gene matches. CDR3 loop: CASSLAGTGAYEQYF. CDR3 DNA: TGTGCCAGCAGCTTAGCTGGGACAGGAGCCTACGAGCAGTACTTC.

This clonotype has just a few counts. V usage is TRBV29-1 and J usage is TRBJ2-1; D is perhaps TRBD1 (5 bases). The CDR3 consists of 13 residues. The V gene lost 3 bases and the J gene lost 5 bases, with 11 bases spanning the gap. The germline gives CDR1 SQVTM, CDR2 ANQGSEA. CDR3 sequence: CSVDRVGNNEQFF. CDR3 DNA sequence: TGCAGCGTTGACAGGGTTGGTAACAATGAGCAGTTCTTC.

This clonotype was detected only a few times. This chain uses TRBV12-3 or TRBV12-4 with TRBJ2-1; D is unclear. The length of the CDR3 is 13 residues. Trimming took 7 bases from V and 0 from J, leaving 7 bases between them. The CDR3 sequence is CASIKSSYNEQFF. In DNA, the CDR3 is TGTGCCAGCATTAAGAGCTCCTACAATGAGCAGTTCTTC.

The genes are TRBV15 and TRBJ1-4; 7 nucleotides align to TRBD1. The CDR3 is 15 residues long. The ends lost 6 bases at V and 7 bases at J; junction bases unmatched: 11. Germline CDR1 is LNHNV and CDR2 is YYDKDF (reference sequence). The CDR3 coding sequence is TGTGCCACCAGTCCGGTTCCGGGACAGAGTGAAAAACTGTTTTTT. Translation: CATSPVPGQSEKLFF.

This clonotype was seen repeatedly, ten times or more. This chain links TRBV18 with TRBJ2-2; D is unclear. Trimming took 5 bases from V and 4 from J, leaving 11 bases between them. The V gene's germline CDR1 is KGHSH and CDR2 LQKENI. This CDR3 is built from 14 residues. CDR3 protein: CASSLDRSTGELFF. The DNA of the CDR3 is TGTGCCAGCTCATTGGACCGAAGCACCGGGGAGCTGTTTTTT.

The table lists this clonotype with many counts. CDR3 region: CASSPQGASGLYEQYF. The CDR3, as DNA: TGTGCCAGCAGTCCTCAGGGAGCTAGCGGCCTCTACGAGCAGTACTTC. V gene TRBV12-3 or TRBV12-4 combines with J gene TRBJ2-7; 7 nucleotides align to TRBD2. The CDR3 extends over 16 amino acids. Trimming cost V 5 bases and J 3 bases; bases outside gene matches: 13.

The genes are TRBV28 and TRBJ2-7, with 9 bases that match TRBD2. The CDR3 extends over 16 amino acids. Germline V lookup: CDR1 MDHEN, CDR2 SYDVKM. V gave up 3 bases and J gave up 5 bases; unmatched junction bases: 11. The CDR3 region is CASSFLRASGKNEQYF. CDR3 DNA: TGTGCCAGCAGTTTTCTTAGGGCTAGCGGGAAAAACGAGCAGTACTTC.

V is TRBV7-8 and J is TRBJ1-1; 8 bases match TRBD1. The CDR3 covers 14 residues. With 5 bases clipped from V and 5 bases from J, the junction kept 7 bases outside the gene matches. The germline V gene has CDR1 SGHVS and CDR2 FQNEAQ. This CDR3 reads CASSVSTGGTEAFF. The CDR3, as DNA: TGTGCCAGCAGCGTATCTACAGGGGGAACTGAAGCTTTCTTT.

The chain couples TRBV7-3 to TRBJ2-7; 7 nucleotides agree with TRBD1. The length of the CDR3 is 14 residues. The V gene end was trimmed by 5 bases and the J gene end by 1 base; junction bases not matched to a gene: 5. Germline V gene lookup returns CDR1 SGHTA and CDR2 FQGTGA. The CDR3 nucleotides are TGTGCCAGCAGCCCGACAGGGTTTTCCTACGAGCAGTACTTC. This sequence encodes CASSPTGFSYEQYF.

This clonotype was picked up a small number of times. The chain carries TRBV14 and TRBJ2-1, with D perhaps matching TRBD2 (5 bases). Germline V gene lookup returns CDR1 SGHDN and CDR2 FVKESK. V gave up 1 base and J gave up 6 bases, with 10 bases separating them. CDR3 length: 14 amino acids. Here the CDR3 reads CASSQVSLANEQFF. CDR3 DNA sequence: TGTGCCAGCAGCCAAGTCAGCCTAGCCAATGAGCAGTTCTTC.

This clonotype has just a few counts. The chain carries TRBV6-1 and TRBJ1-5, with 9 bases matching TRBD1. Trimming cost V 7 bases and J 1 base; bases outside gene matches: 8. The CDR3 sequence is 16 residues long. Per the germline V gene, CDR1 is MNHNS and CDR2 is SASEGT. Here the CDR3 DNA reads TGTGCCAGCACTATTCTGGGGACAGGGAGCAATCAGCCCCAGCATTTT. Its translation: CASTILGTGSNQPQHF.

This clonotype has ten or more counts. The V and J genes are TRBV29-1 and TRBJ2-7; TRBD1 matches 9 bases. The CDR3 consists of 16 residues. Per the germline V gene, CDR1 is SQVTM and CDR2 is ANQGSEA. V shed 6 bases and J 0 bases; nucleotides not matched to a gene: 12. The CDR3 nucleotides read TGCAGCGTAGCCCATAGGCAGGACAGGGGCTCCTACGAGCAGTACTTC. This sequence encodes CSVAHRQDRGSYEQYF.